This TCR beta chain was captured by sequencing in a study of shared clonotypes between healthy human individuals. On this clone itself: The antigen is undetermined.

This table comes from immunoSEQ multiplex PCR, and its TCRdb copy is limited to in-frame clones, with some not included. The table lists around 620,000 clones, around 95% of them singletons. CD45RO-negative, CCR7-selected cells formed the naive CD8 fraction, which excluded terminally differentiated effector memory CD45RA+ cells. The healthy adult donors were HIV-negative and reported no recent acute infections or vaccinations. Among the donors, all were Caucasian adults who lived in Nashville, Tennessee. Study results and limitations: Among the subsets, naive ones generally showed larger estimated richness than memory ones.

The sample comprised naive CD8+ T cells sorted from blood. This TCR derives from a woman younger than 45 in good health.

The CDR3 here is CASTQSRSPIDEQFF. Here the CDR3 DNA reads TGTGCCAGCACCCAATCTAGGAGCCCGATCGATGAGCAGTTCTTC. The V gene is TRBV27, the J gene TRBJ2-1; D is uncertain. There are 15 residues in the CDR3. V shed 7 bases and J shed 8 bases, with 21 bases lying between them. Germline V gene lookup returns CDR1 MNHEY and CDR2 SMNVEV (reference sequence).